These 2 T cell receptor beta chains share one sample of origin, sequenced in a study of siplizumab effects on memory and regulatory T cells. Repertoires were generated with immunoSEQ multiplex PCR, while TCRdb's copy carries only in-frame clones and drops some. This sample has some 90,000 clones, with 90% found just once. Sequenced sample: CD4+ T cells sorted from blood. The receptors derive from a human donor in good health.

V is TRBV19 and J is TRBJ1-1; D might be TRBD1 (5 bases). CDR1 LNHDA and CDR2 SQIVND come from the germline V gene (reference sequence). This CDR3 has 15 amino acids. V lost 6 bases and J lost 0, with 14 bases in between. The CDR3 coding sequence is TGTGCCAGTAGAACCGGGACGCCCATGAACACTGAAGCTTTCTTT. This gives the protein CASRTGTPMNTEAFF.

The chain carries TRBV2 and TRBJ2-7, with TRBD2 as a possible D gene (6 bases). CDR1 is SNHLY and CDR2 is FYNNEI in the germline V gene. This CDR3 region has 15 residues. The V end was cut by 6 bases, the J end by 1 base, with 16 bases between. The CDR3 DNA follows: TGTGCCAGCAGCGTCGAGCGGGCGTCTTCCTACGAGCAGTACTTC. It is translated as CASSVERASSYEQYF.